These 31 T cell receptor beta chains were all obtained from the same sample, sequenced in a study of blood T cell repertoires in COVID-19 (TCRdb year 2020). Preparation of the library involved the immunoSEQ multiplex PCR assay. In its TCRdb copy, this immuneACCESS table keeps in-frame sequences only and misses some clones. Where compared with another copy, unresolved V genes explain less than half of these, and the others have no known cause. The sample table lists roughly 140,000 clones, approximately 89% of them with a count of one. The ten largest account for about 1.8% of the sample. The sample comprised peripheral blood. Receptor source: a woman aged 50 to 60 with acute or convalescent COVID-19.

DNA of the CDR3: TGTGCCATCACTCCGACAGGGGAGGTCTCCGGGGAGCTGTTTTTT. This encodes CAITPTGEVSGELFF. The chain uses TRBV10-3 and TRBJ2-2; 8 nucleotides match TRBD1. Germline V gene lookup returns CDR1 ENHRY and CDR2 SYGVKD. The trim removed 7 bases at V and 6 bases at J, leaving 10 bases unmatched. The CDR3 sequence is 15 residues long.

The chain combines TRBV4-2 with TRBJ1-6; TRBD1 is a possible D gene (5 bases). The CDR3 contains 17 residues. The V gene's germline CDR1 is LGHNA and CDR2 YNFKEQ. V was clipped by 0 bases and J by 0 bases, with 9 bases between them. The CDR3 nucleotides are TGTGCCAGCAGCCAAGAGGGTAGGGGCTCCTATAATTCACCCCTCCACTTT. It yields the protein CASSQEGRGSYNSPLHF.

The chain has TRBV19 and TRBJ1-3, with D unclear. Per the germline V gene, CDR1 is LNHDA and CDR2 is SQIVND (reference sequence). V dropped 1 base and J dropped 7 bases, with 14 bases sitting between them. The CDR3 totals 15 residues. This chain's CDR3 is CASSIVNSNRNTIYF. In DNA form, the CDR3 reads TGTGCCAGTAGTATAGTGAATTCCAATCGGAACACCATATATTTT.

This chain uses TRBV29-1 with TRBJ1-1; D gene ambiguous. Germline V gene lookup returns CDR1 SQVTM and CDR2 ANQGSEA. Trimming took off 6 bases at V and 5 bases at J, with 10 bases between the two ends. The CDR3 is 11 residues long. The CDR3 is CSVLGGTEAFF. CDR3 nucleotides: TGCAGCGTCCTCGGAGGAACTGAAGCTTTCTTT. The full variable domain, with the rest looked up from reference TRBV29-1 and TRBJ1-1, is SAVISQKPSRDICQRGTSLTIQCQVDSQVTMMFWYRQQPGQSLTLIATANQGSEATYESGFVIDKFPISRPNLTFSTLTVSNMSPEDSSIYLCSVLGGTEAFFGQGTRLTVV.

V and J are TRBV9 and TRBJ2-2; D might be TRBD2 (6 bases). Looked up from germline, CDR1 is SGDLS and CDR2 is YYNGEE. Deletions cut 4 bases from V and 2 bases from J, with 18 bases between. This CDR3 contains 17 residues. This chain's CDR3 is CASSTPGGTINTGELFF. The CDR3 DNA sequence: TGTGCCAGCAGCACACCCGGGGGAACCATTAACACCGGGGAGCTGTTTTTT.

Of note for this clone: Other DNA sequences from this sample encode an identical CDR3 as well. The chain combines TRBV9 with TRBJ2-2; unclear D gene. V lost 0 bases, J lost 6 bases, and 9 bases lay in between. CDR3 length equals 14 residues. Germline lookup yields CDR1 SGDLS and CDR2 YYNGEE. As DNA, the CDR3 is TGTGCCAGCAGCGTAGAATCCAGTGCCGGGGAGCTGTTTTTT. Encoded protein: CASSVESSAGELFF.

The chain combines TRBV9 with TRBJ2-1; TRBD2 aligns across 10 bases. In germline, CDR1 is SGDLS, CDR2 YYNGEE. The CDR3 loop spans 15 amino acids. Trimming at V came to 0 bases and at J to 4 bases, leaving 1 base not matched to a gene. The DNA of the CDR3 is TGTGCCAGCAGCGTAGCAGCGGGGGGGTACAATGAGCAGTTCTTC. This translates into CASSVAAGGYNEQFF.

This clone was detected only once. The chain joins TRBV7-2 to TRBJ2-7; possibly TRBD1 for D (6 bases). The germline CDR1 and CDR2 sequences are SGHTA and FQGNSA. The germline V and J ends were trimmed by 1 base and 4 bases, with 17 bases remaining between them. This CDR3 contains 16 residues. The CDR3 spells CASSLGSNDRFYEQYF. The CDR3 region has the DNA TGTGCCAGCAGCTTAGGGTCAAATGACAGGTTTTACGAGCAGTACTTC.

This clone has only one observation. CDR3 sequence: CASSAEGGGAKNIQYF. The CDR3 DNA reads as TGTGCCAGCAGTGCGGAAGGGGGTGGGGCCAAAAACATTCAGTACTTC. The chain recombines TRBV28 with TRBJ2-4; perhaps TRBD1 as D (6 bases). This CDR3 region has 16 residues. Germline V CDR1 and CDR2: MDHEN, SYDVKM. The V end was cut by 5 bases, the J end by 1 base, with 15 bases between.

The V and J genes are TRBV6-5 and TRBJ1-4, with D possibly matching TRBD1 (5 bases). V lost 2 bases and J 10 bases, leaving 8 bases between the germline ends. The CDR3 is 12 amino acids. Germline CDR1 reads MNHEY; CDR2 reads SVGAGI. This CDR3 is CASSYAGGKLFF. The DNA for the CDR3 is TGTGCCAGCAGTTACGCCGGGGGAAAACTGTTTTTT.

The J gene is TRBJ1-1, the V gene TRBV29-1; D uncertain. Germline V gene lookup returns CDR1 SQVTM and CDR2 ANQGSEA. V was shortened by 2 bases and J by 5 bases, with 18 bases between the two germline ends. There are 15 residues in the CDR3. The CDR3 nucleotides read TGCAGCGTTGAACCACTGAGGGAACAGAGGACTGAAGCTTTCTTT. It yields the protein CSVEPLREQRTEAFF.

The chain carries TRBV6-1 and TRBJ1-1, with D uncertain. V lost 2 bases and J 1 base, leaving 14 bases between the germline ends. Germline V gene sequence: CDR1 MNHNS, CDR2 SASEGT. The CDR3 is made up of 16 amino acids. CDR3 bases: TGTGCCAGCAGTGAACTACCCCCACGCGAGAACACTGAAGCTTTCTTT. Protein sequence: CASSELPPRENTEAFF.

This chain connects TRBV7-8 to TRBJ2-7; 10 bases align to TRBD2. CDR1 is SGHVS and CDR2 is FQNEAQ in the germline V gene. V was pared by 2 bases and J by 3 bases, with 4 bases of the junction left unmatched. The CDR3 runs 15 residues. The CDR3 DNA reads as TGTGCCAGCAGCTTACCCACTAGCGGGATCTACGAGCAGTACTTC. Encoded protein: CASSLPTSGIYEQYF. The whole variable domain, filled in from reference TRBV7-8 and TRBJ2-7, reads GAGVSQSPRYKVAKRGQDVALRCDPISGHVSLFWYQQALGQGPEFLTYFQNEAQLDKSGLPSDRFFAERPEGSVSTLKIQRTQQEDSAVYLCASSLPTSGIYEQYFGPGTRLTVT.

The CDR3 here is CASSETSGRAVYNEQFF. The CDR3 DNA is TGCGCCAGCAGTGAAACTAGCGGGAGGGCCGTTTACAATGAGCAGTTCTTC. The chain uses TRBV10-1 and TRBJ2-1; 13 bases map to TRBD2. Trimming cost V 3 bases and J 4 bases; bases outside gene matches: 6. The CDR3 runs 17 residues. Germline values: CDR1 WNHNN, CDR2 SYGVQD (reference sequence).

The V and J genes are TRBV2 and TRBJ1-1; D remains unclear. The V gene lost 8 bases and the J gene lost 6 bases, with 13 bases spanning the gap. The length of the CDR3 is 12 residues. The V gene's germline CDR1 is SNHLY and CDR2 FYNNEI. CDR3 amino acids: CASFFSAPEAFF. CDR3 DNA: TGTGCCAGCTTTTTTTCCGCGCCTGAAGCTTTCTTT.

A single count supports this clone. V and J are TRBV24-1 and TRBJ2-2; D possibly corresponds to TRBD2 (5 bases). This CDR3 spans 16 amino acids. Germline assignment: CDR1 KGHDR and CDR2 SFDVKD. With 4 bases removed from V and 3 bases from J, the gap between germline ends came to 14 bases. DNA for the CDR3: TGTGCCACCAGTGACCCCCGGTGGGAGTACACCGGGGAGCTGTTTTTT. This codes for CATSDPRWEYTGELFF.

This clone was observed once. The chain has TRBV9 and TRBJ1-4; 9 bases are a match to TRBD1. This CDR3 is built from 15 residues. Germline assignment: CDR1 SGDLS and CDR2 YYNGEE. V lost 0 bases, J lost 6 bases, and 3 bases stayed unmatched. This CDR3 is CASSVGGQGDEKLFF. The CDR3 bases are TGTGCCAGCAGCGTAGGGGGACAGGGCGATGAAAAACTGTTTTTT.

For the CDR3, the DNA is TGTGCCAGCAGTCCGGGACAGCCGAACACTGAAGCTTTCTTT. Its protein product is CASSPGQPNTEAFF. This sequence joins TRBV6-5 and TRBJ1-1; 7 nucleotides align to TRBD1. The junction had 4 bases not matched to a gene; V was cut back by 5 bases and J by 1 base. From germline, CDR1 is MNHEY and CDR2 SVGAGI. The CDR3 runs 14 residues.

This rearrangement joins TRBV7-3 to TRBJ2-5; the D gene is possibly TRBD1 (5 bases). The CDR3 is 12 residues long. The V gene lost 5 bases and the J gene lost 5 bases, with 9 bases spanning the gap. Germline V gene data show CDR1 as SGHTA and CDR2 as FQGTGA. The DNA of the CDR3 is TGTGCCAGCAGCGACAGTGGGGAGACCCAGTACTTC. Encoded protein: CASSDSGETQYF.

This chain connects TRBV10-2 to TRBJ2-7, with 9 bases that match TRBD2. V lost 10 bases to trimming and J lost 3 bases; unmatched junction nucleotides: 7. This CDR3 is 13 amino acids long. The germline gives CDR1 WSHSY, CDR2 SAAADI. CDR3 amino acids: CAIASGTNYEQYF. In DNA, the CDR3 is TGCGCCATTGCTAGCGGGACGAACTACGAGCAGTACTTC.

V gene TRBV9 combines with J gene TRBJ2-3, with 8 bases matching TRBD2. Losses at the gene ends were 1 base for V and 3 bases for J; bases not matched to a gene: 4. CDR1 SGDLS and CDR2 YYNGEE come from the germline V gene. This CDR3 spans 15 amino acids. The CDR3 DNA follows: TGTGCCAGCAGCGTATATCGGGGGGGAACAGATACGCAGTATTTT. Its protein product is CASSVYRGGTDTQYF.

The chain combines TRBV7-8 with TRBJ1-4, with D uncertain. The V end lost 5 bases, the J end lost 7 bases, and 20 bases lay between the germline ends. The germline V gene has CDR1 SGHVS and CDR2 FQNEAQ. This CDR3 has 16 amino acids. The CDR3 DNA sequence: TGTGCCAGCAGCCGGACCCCCGGTCTCCGGGGTGAAAAACTGTTTTTT. Translating it yields CASSRTPGLRGEKLFF.

A few counts support this clone. J is TRBJ1-5 and V is TRBV27; D unclear. V lost 4 bases and J 5 bases, leaving 12 bases between the germline ends. The CDR3 spans 14 residues. Per germline, CDR1 MNHEY and CDR2 SMNVEV (reference sequence). In DNA form, the CDR3 reads TGTGCCAGCAGTTCTACGCGGGGATATCAGCCCCAGCATTTT. This encodes CASSSTRGYQPQHF.

The chain joins TRBV9 to TRBJ2-5, with D perhaps TRBD2 (6 bases). CDR1 SGDLS and CDR2 YYNGEE come from the germline V gene. V was cut by 7 bases and J by 3 bases, with 16 bases left in between. The CDR3 extends over 14 amino acids. CDR3 protein: CASSPRPSEETQYF. The CDR3, as DNA: TGTGCCAGCTCGCCTAGGCCTAGCGAAGAGACCCAGTACTTC.

The chain links TRBV6-6 to TRBJ2-1, with a possible D match to TRBD1 (6 bases). Trimming removed 5 bases at V and 1 base at J, with 15 bases between. Germline V gene data show CDR1 as MNHNY and CDR2 as SVGAGI (reference sequence). This CDR3 contains 16 residues. The CDR3 here is CASSQRDISSYNEQFF. CDR3 coding DNA: TGTGCCAGCAGTCAGAGGGACATCTCTTCCTACAATGAGCAGTTCTTC.

The V and J genes are TRBV27 and TRBJ2-5; 12 positions match TRBD1. The V gene's germline CDR1 is MNHEY and CDR2 SMNVEV (reference sequence). V dropped 6 bases and J dropped 5; count of bases not matched to a gene: 7. This CDR3 spans 15 amino acids. CDR3 loop: CASRAGQGAWETQYF. As DNA, the CDR3 is TGTGCCAGCAGGGCGGGACAGGGGGCGTGGGAGACCCAGTACTTC.

The chain links TRBV18 to TRBJ1-1, with no clear D. Per the germline V gene, CDR1 is KGHSH and CDR2 is LQKENI. Trimming pared 3 bases from V and 3 bases from J, leaving 11 bases between. This CDR3 comprises 14 residues. The CDR3 loop reads CASSPRNGDTEAFF. Written as DNA, the CDR3 is TGTGCCAGCTCACCTCGAAACGGGGACACTGAAGCTTTCTTT.

The V and J genes are TRBV7-2 and TRBJ1-3, with 10 bases that match TRBD1. This CDR3 is 15 amino acids long. V was pared by 1 base and J by 6 bases, with 3 bases of the junction left unmatched. Germline CDR1 is SGHTA and CDR2 is FQGNSA. The CDR3 DNA reads as TGTGCCAGCAGCTTAGAAGGGACAGGGGTAAACACCATATATTTT. This translates into CASSLEGTGVNTIYF. The full variable domain, in which reference TRBV7-2 and TRBJ1-3 provide the parts outside the CDR3, is GAGVSQSPSNKVTEKGKDVELRCDPISGHTALYWYRQSLGQGLEFLIYFQGNSAPDKSGLPSDRFSAERTGGSVSTLTIQRTQQEDSAVYLCASSLEGTGVNTIYFGEGSWLTVV.

The chain joins TRBV7-8 to TRBJ1-1; 8 nucleotides line up with TRBD1. CDR1 and CDR2 from the germline V gene are SGHVS and FQNEAQ. V trimming: 5 bases; J trimming: 5 bases; junction bases outside the gene matches: 7. This CDR3 is 14 amino acids long. The CDR3 sequence is CASSDETGETEAFF. CDR3 DNA: TGTGCCAGCAGCGACGAGACAGGGGAGACTGAAGCTTTCTTT.

This chain uses TRBV5-1 with TRBJ1-1, with TRBD1 as a possible D gene (6 bases). The germline V gene has CDR1 SGHRS and CDR2 YFSETQ. The CDR3 is 13 residues long. The V end lost 4 bases, the J end lost 0 bases, and 7 bases lay between the germline ends. For the CDR3, the DNA is TGCGCCAGCAGCAGGGGGATGAACACTGAAGCTTTCTTT. The encoded protein is CASSRGMNTEAFF.

The rearrangement links TRBV4-2 to TRBJ2-4; D is possibly TRBD2 (5 bases). Between the trimmed V and J ends, which lost 0 bases and 8 bases, there was a span of 14 bases. Germline V gene sequence: CDR1 LGHNA, CDR2 YNFKEQ. This CDR3 contains 15 residues. Here the CDR3 reads CASSQDWASMDIQYF. The CDR3 nucleotides are TGTGCCAGCAGCCAAGATTGGGCTAGCATGGACATTCAGTACTTC.